A single sample is the source of the 12 T cell receptor beta chains below, sequenced in a study of blood T cell repertoires in COVID-19. Sequenced by immunoSEQ multiplex PCR; TCRdb stores in-frame clones only, minus some. Found here are 200,000 to 300,000 clones, approximately 85% of them singletons; the top ten hold about 9.1%. The sequencing sample was made of PBMCs or T cells enriched from blood (not recorded which). These receptors were taken from a woman aged 50 to 60 with acute COVID-19.

This clone turned up a few times. The V gene is TRBV7-2, the J gene TRBJ2-5; TRBD2 aligns across 7 bases. Trimming took 0 bases from V and 1 from J; bases not matched to a gene: 2. This CDR3 comprises 15 residues. Germline CDR1 reads SGHTA; CDR2 reads FQGNSA. The CDR3 region is CASSLASGAQETQYF. In DNA form, the CDR3 reads TGTGCCAGCAGCTTAGCCAGCGGGGCCCAAGAGACCCAGTACTTC.

This clone was observed a single time. This chain uses TRBV9 with TRBJ1-2, with TRBD1 matching 8 bases. Per the germline V gene, CDR1 is SGDLS and CDR2 is YYNGEE. The V and J ends lost 0 bases and 8 bases, in that order; junction bases with no gene match: 18. This CDR3 comprises 18 residues. The chain's CDR3 is CASSVAMSRGLLRDGYTF. CDR3 DNA sequence: TGTGCCAGCAGCGTAGCTATGAGCAGGGGGCTCTTGCGGGACGGCTACACCTTC. The full variable domain, rest sourced from reference TRBV9 and TRBJ1-2, is DSGVTQTPKHLITATGQRVTLRCSPRSGDLSVYWYQQSLDQGLQFLIQYYNGEERAKGNILERFSAQQFPDLHSELNLSSLELGDSALYFCASSVAMSRGLLRDGYTFGSGTRLTVV.

As regards this clone: The same CDR3 also results from other DNA sequences found in this sample. The rearrangement joins TRBV5-1 to TRBJ1-1; tentatively, D is TRBD1 (5 bases). The CDR3 spans 13 residues. Germline V gene sequence: CDR1 SGHRS, CDR2 YFSETQ. Trimming took 4 bases from V and 1 from J, leaving 8 bases between them. For the CDR3, the DNA is TGCGCCAGCAGCACCGGACAGAACACTGAAGCTTTCTTT. Its translation: CASSTGQNTEAFF.

J is TRBJ1-2 and V is TRBV7-9, with 7 bases fitting TRBD1. Looked up from germline, CDR1 is SEHNR and CDR2 is FQNEAQ (reference sequence). The trim removed 5 bases at V and 8 bases at J, leaving 14 bases unmatched. The CDR3 is 15 amino acids. Here the CDR3 reads CASSPSGRQGEGYTF. The CDR3 DNA is TGTGCCAGCAGCCCGAGTGGTCGACAGGGTGAAGGCTACACCTTC.

The chain recombines TRBV5-1 with TRBJ1-4, with TRBD1 matching over 9 bases. The CDR3 runs 17 residues. Germline V CDR1 and CDR2: SGHRS, YFSETQ. V dropped 0 bases and J dropped 1; count of bases not matched to a gene: 4. The CDR3 coding sequence is TGCGCCAGCAGCTTGGTGGGACAGGGTATAACTAATGAAAAACTGTTTTTT. It codes for CASSLVGQGITNEKLFF. The entire variable domain, with the rest obtained from reference TRBV5-1 and TRBJ1-4, is as follows: KAGVTQTPRYLIKTRGQQVTLSCSPISGHRSVSWYQQTPGQGLQFLFEYFSETQRNKGNFPGRFSGRQFSNSRSEMNVSTLELGDSALYLCASSLVGQGITNEKLFFGSGTQLSVL.

A single count supports this clone. The chain uses TRBV6-2 or TRBV6-3 and TRBJ1-2; D call uncertain. Germline V gives CDR1 MNHEY, CDR2 SVGEGT. This CDR3 comprises 13 residues. With 5 bases removed from V and 4 bases from J, the gap between germline ends came to 11 bases. The CDR3 here is CASSDTLSYGYTF. In nucleotides, the CDR3 is TGTGCCAGCAGTGACACACTCTCCTATGGCTACACCTTC.

This chain uses TRBV27 with TRBJ1-5, with a possible D match to TRBD1 (5 bases). The CDR3 runs to 14 residues. V lost 3 bases, J lost 0 bases, and 6 bases lay in between. Germline V gene lookup returns CDR1 MNHEY and CDR2 SMNVEV (reference sequence). The CDR3 nucleotides are TGTGCCAGCAGTTTTAGGGGTAGCAATCAGCCCCAGCATTTT. Amino acid sequence: CASSFRGSNQPQHF.

The chain has TRBV10-3 and TRBJ1-2, with 7 bases that match TRBD1. The germline CDR1 and CDR2 sequences are ENHRY and SYGVKD. This CDR3 comprises 12 residues. The V segment lost 6 bases and the J segment 6 bases; nucleotides outside the gene matches: 4. The CDR3 bases are TGTGCCATCAGCGGACAGGCCGATGGCTACACCTTC. The encoded protein is CAISGQADGYTF.

The chain joins TRBV7-2 to TRBJ2-7; D uncertain. In germline, CDR1 is SGHTA, CDR2 FQGNSA. With 2 bases removed from V and 2 bases from J, the gap between germline ends came to 7 bases. The CDR3 extends over 13 amino acids. The DNA of the CDR3 is TGTGCCAGCAGCTTACGCGTTACCTACGAGCAGTACTTC. Translating gives CASSLRVTYEQYF.

The chain joins TRBV6-5 to TRBJ1-2; 8 bases align to TRBD1. The ends lost 2 bases at V and 3 bases at J; junction bases unmatched: 2. The germline CDR1 and CDR2 sequences are MNHEY and SVGAGI. There are 14 residues in the CDR3. The DNA of the CDR3 is TGTGCCAGCAGTTACCGGGGACAGGACTATGGCTACACCTTC. It yields the protein CASSYRGQDYGYTF.

This rearrangement joins TRBV27 to TRBJ1-1, with a weak D call TRBD1 (5 bases). The CDR3 runs to 13 residues. Looked up from germline, CDR1 is MNHEY and CDR2 is SMNVEV (reference sequence). The V and J ends lost 3 bases and 11 bases respectively, with 16 bases between them. CDR3 nucleotides: TGTGCCAGCAGTTTGAGTCGGGACTTGGGGGCTTTCTTT. It specifies CASSLSRDLGAFF.

The chain employs TRBV6-6 and TRBJ2-3, with a possible D match to TRBD2 (5 bases). The CDR3 totals 13 residues. Per the germline V gene, CDR1 is MNHNY and CDR2 is SVGAGI (reference sequence). Trimming shortened V by 8 bases and J by 1 base, and 10 bases separated the two germline ends. The CDR3, as DNA: TGTGCCAGCGCTCCGAGGGGCACAGATACGCAGTATTTT. Residues: CASAPRGTDTQYF.